A single sample is the source of the 10 T cell receptor beta chains below, sequenced in a study of blood T cells in healthy people across ages. Next came a second PCR, run for about 7 to 11 cycles, which used a sample-barcoded 5' primer along with a J-beta primer mix. Using its own MiXCR run on the 5' RACE reads, TCRdb lists one record per CDR3 protein. Here the sample spans roughly 790,000 distinct CDR3 sequences, approximately 39% being singletons. The sample taken for sequencing was blood. These receptors were taken from a woman aged 55 to 70 in good health.

The sample holds a few counts of this clonotype. This chain links TRBV6-2 or TRBV6-3 with TRBJ2-7, with a possible D match to TRBD1 (5 bases). V shed 6 bases and J shed 1 base, with 16 bases lying between them. Germline assignment: CDR1 MNHEY and CDR2 SVGEGT. The CDR3 sequence is 15 residues long. As DNA, the CDR3 is TGTGCCAGCAGGATCCAGGGTCCTATATCCTACGAGCAGTACTTC. Its protein product is CASRIQGPISYEQYF.

A remark on this clonotype: Sequence at one end of the junction differs from germline and may be a read error. V usage is TRBV6-1 and J usage is TRBJ2-1; 8 bases fit TRBD2. This CDR3 has 14 residues. Germline lookup yields CDR1 MNHNS and CDR2 SASEGT. DNA for the CDR3: TGCGCCAGCAGTGAAGCGGGGGAGGTGGATGAGCAGTTCTTC. This gives the protein CASSEAGEVDEQFF.

The chain links TRBV7-2 to TRBJ1-6; D uncertain. The CDR3 extends over 15 amino acids. V lost 3 bases, J lost 3 bases, and 9 bases lay in between. The germline V gene has CDR1 SGHTA and CDR2 FQGNSA. CDR3 protein: CASSFDNFYNSPLHF. The CDR3 bases are TGTGCCAGCAGCTTTGACAACTTCTATAATTCACCCCTCCACTTT.

This sequence joins TRBV20-1 and TRBJ2-7; D is tentatively TRBD1 or TRBD2 (6 bases each). CDR3 length: 16 residues. Germline assignment: CDR1 DFQATT and CDR2 SNEGSKA (reference sequence). The ends were cut back, 1 base at V and 3 bases at J, with 19 bases in the middle. The CDR3 sequence is CSARGSGGVRGYEQYF. The DNA for the CDR3 is TGCAGTGCTAGAGGTTCCGGGGGCGTAAGAGGCTACGAGCAGTACTTC.

V usage is TRBV15 and J usage is TRBJ2-3; no clear D gene. The CDR3 is 17 amino acids. Germline CDR1 reads LNHNV; CDR2 reads YYDKDF (reference sequence). The V end was cut by 0 bases, the J end by 4 bases, with 17 bases between. The CDR3 reads CATSRDLALAGADTQYF. CDR3 nucleotide sequence: TGTGCCACCAGCAGAGATCTGGCGCTTGCAGGAGCAGATACGCAGTATTTT.

The gene calls are TRBV6-4 and TRBJ1-5, with TRBD1 matching over 10 bases. V lost 7 bases, J lost 7 bases, and 10 bases stayed unmatched. This CDR3 is 15 amino acids long. Per the germline V gene, CDR1 is MRHNA and CDR2 is SNTAGT. CDR3 in DNA: TGTGCCAGCACCTCGAAAGGGACAGGGGTACAGCCCCAGCATTTT. The encoded protein is CASTSKGTGVQPQHF.

The chain is built from TRBV6-1 and TRBJ2-1; D is perhaps TRBD1 (6 bases). The germline V gene encodes CDR1 MNHNS and CDR2 SASEGT. V was pared by 3 bases and J by 7 bases, with 13 bases between. This CDR3 has 14 amino acids. CDR3 sequence: CASSDWGPWNEQFF. CDR3 in DNA: TGTGCCAGCAGTGACTGGGGGCCCTGGAATGAGCAGTTCTTC.

V is TRBV4-2 and J is TRBJ2-1; perhaps TRBD2 as D (6 bases). This CDR3 region has 19 residues. V was cut by 3 bases and J by 1 base, with 22 bases left in between. Germline loops: CDR1 LGHNA, CDR2 YNFKEQ. DNA for the CDR3: TGTGCCAGCAGCCATCCCGCTAGCGTACAACGTTTATCCTACAATGAGCAGTTCTTC. The encoded protein is CASSHPASVQRLSYNEQFF.

This clonotype was observed at least ten times. The chain uses TRBV4-2 and TRBJ2-7; D is possibly TRBD1 (6 bases). The V gene's germline CDR1 is LGHNA and CDR2 YNFKEQ. The CDR3 is 13 residues long. Trimming cost V 4 bases and J 7 bases, with 14 bases left between them. The CDR3 loop reads CASSRQGSQEQYF. The CDR3 coding sequence is TGTGCCAGCAGCCGGCAGGGGTCCCAAGAGCAGTACTTC.

This clonotype came up a few times. The rearrangement joins TRBV10-3 to TRBJ2-5; no reliable D call. V shed 7 bases and J shed 5 bases, with 14 bases lying between them. CDR3 length equals 13 residues. Per the germline V gene, CDR1 is ENHRY and CDR2 is SYGVKD. CDR3 loop: CAITSDHFETQYF. The CDR3 DNA reads as TGTGCCATCACTAGTGACCATTTCGAGACCCAGTACTTC.